This T cell receptor (beta chain) derives from a study of cytomegalovirus exposure and HLA in healthy donors. At the time of sampling, donors were nominally healthy, though unrecorded immune exposures were likely. Germline lookup yields CDR1 PRHDT and CDR2 FYEKMQ (reference sequence). Losses at the gene ends were 5 bases for V and 5 bases for J; bases not matched to a gene: 15. The CDR3 loop spans 17 amino acids. The primer mix had 60 Vbeta and 13 Jbeta primers. The assay was immunoSEQ multiplex PCR, and TCRdb's table has in-frame clones only and misses some. This table has fewer than 200,000 clones, approximately 80% appearing once. Regarding this clone: Its cognate antigen is unknown.

Whole-study results and caveats: With later analysis, a missense DCLRE1C variant became linked to TCR beta V- and J-gene trimming. Most subjects had HLA-A and HLA-B alleles reportedly predicted accurately by TCR beta sequences.

The J gene is TRBJ2-3, the V gene TRBV13; 8 nucleotides align to TRBD2. The receptor comes from a woman under 30 in good health and CMV-seronegative. The source material was PBMCs. CDR3 loop: CASSLGDSGSALDTQYF. In DNA form, the CDR3 reads TGTGCCAGCAGCCTCGGAGACAGCGGGAGTGCTTTAGATACGCAGTATTTT. Based on the CDR3 plus reference TRBV13 and TRBJ2-3, the full variable domain is AAGVIQSPRHLIKEKRETATLKCYPIPRHDTVYWYQQGPGQDPQFLISFYEKMQSDKGSIPDRFSAQQFSDYHSELNMSSLELGDSALYFCASSLGDSGSALDTQYFGPGTRLTVL.